This T cell receptor (beta chain) was sequenced during a study of CD8+ T cells in alopecia areata. Study-wide points: Lesional scalp, especially alopecia totalis/universalis, showed higher clonality than normal scalp. Normal skin's resident alphabeta T cells are also sequenced in scalp samples. Sharing of TCRs across patients appeared less clear than in mice, possibly for HLA-related reasons.

CDR1 and CDR2 from the germline V gene are MNHEY and SVGAGI. The CDR3 totals 13 residues. Deletions cut 5 bases from V and 2 bases from J, with 7 bases between. As to this clone: Its matching antigen is unknown.

Extraction of RNA preceded its reverse transcription into cDNA, which served as the sequencing template. Generated by immunoSEQ multiplex PCR, the TCRdb table keeps only in-frame clones and is missing some. Of some 110,000 clones listed, approximately 58% are singletons. Sorted populations comprised CD4+ and CD8+ T cells obtained from PBMCs. J is TRBJ1-5 and V is TRBV6-5; D ambiguous. The TCR was taken from a human donor in good health. Sample: CD4+ T cells sorted from blood. In DNA form, the CDR3 reads TGTGCCAGCAGTCGGGGAGGCAATCAGCCCCAGCATTTT. Residues: CASSRGGNQPQHF.